This T cell receptor (beta chain) was captured in a study of blood T cell repertoires in COVID-19. Germline values: CDR1 LNHDA, CDR2 SQIVND (reference sequence). After removal of 5 bases from V and 1 base from J, the junction contained 3 bases not matched to a gene. This CDR3 is built from 15 residues. Method: immunoSEQ multiplex PCR; TCRdb's copy keeps in-frame clones and lacks some. The table records about 100,000 clones, roughly 88% of them present only once. The chain is built from TRBV19 and TRBJ1-3; the match to TRBD1 covers 9 bases. Sequencing was done on a sample of peripheral blood. The receptor was isolated from a human donor in a cohort sampled during active COVID-19. This chain's CDR3 is CASSWDRASGNTIYF. The DNA of the CDR3 is TGTGCCAGTAGTTGGGACAGGGCGTCTGGAAACACCATATATTTT.